These 32 T cell receptor beta chains originate from one sample sequenced in a study of T-cell reconstitution after alpha-beta-depleted transplantation in children (dated by TCRdb to 2016 to 2018). Reading the label with the study, this specimen's treatment or condition is: allogeneic hematopoietic cell transplantation with graft depleted of TCRalphabeta T cells and CD19 B cells. Library preparation employed PCR. Instrument used: Illumina HiSeq 2500. TCR libraries were prepared with molecular barcoding, using unique molecular identifiers to normalize TCRbeta repertoire quantification. TCRdb trimmed public reads at Q25 via fastp, called clones via MiXCR and kept in-frame beta chains. Rows are combined by CDR3 protein, so each entry shows the most common genes and DNA. The sample has fewer than 500,000 distinct CDR3 sequences on record, 43% of them singletons. In total, the top ten clones hold 27% of the sample.

This specimen was PBMCs, taken before TCRalphabeta/CD19-depleted stem cell transplant. These receptors were collected from a girl aged 2 to 9 with aplastic anemia, due to receive a stem cell transplant.

The V and J genes are TRBV20-1 and TRBJ2-1; 9 positions match TRBD2. The CDR3 loop spans 15 amino acids. Trimming took 6 bases from V and 3 from J; bases not matched to a gene: 9. Looked up from germline, CDR1 is DFQATT and CDR2 is SNEGSKA (reference sequence). DNA for the CDR3: TGCAGTGCCCAGAGGGCTAGCGGGGACTACAATGAGCAGTTCTTC. Translation: CSAQRASGDYNEQFF.

The chain couples TRBV24-1 to TRBJ2-1, with a tentative D call TRBD2 (6 bases). This CDR3 comprises 13 residues. Germline loops: CDR1 KGHDR, CDR2 SFDVKD. Trimming removed 4 bases from V and 6 bases from J, with 9 bases in between. The CDR3 loop reads CATSEFGGNEQFF. DNA of the CDR3: TGTGCCACCAGTGAGTTCGGGGGCAATGAGCAGTTCTTC.

This clonotype was found many times. The V and J genes are TRBV20-1 and TRBJ1-4, with 7 positions matching TRBD1. This CDR3 region has 15 residues. Germline V gives CDR1 DFQATT, CDR2 SNEGSKA (reference sequence). V trimming: 7 bases; J trimming: 0 bases; junction bases outside the gene matches: 8. The CDR3 bases are TGCAGTGGTCTAGACAGGGCCGCAACTAATGAAAAACTGTTTTTT. Protein sequence: CSGLDRAATNEKLFF.

This sequence joins TRBV27 and TRBJ2-3; D not certain. CDR3 size: 11 residues. Germline-derived CDR1 and CDR2 are MNHEY and SMNVEV (reference sequence). V was trimmed by 8 bases and J by 4 bases, leaving 7 bases between them. CDR3 amino acids: CASRRADTQYF. In DNA form, the CDR3 reads TGTGCCAGCCGAAGGGCAGATACGCAGTATTTT.

This clonotype appeared a few times. The V call is TRBV6-1, the J call TRBJ2-6, with 7 bases matching TRBD2. CDR3 length equals 17 residues. Per the germline V gene, CDR1 is MNHNS and CDR2 is SASEGT. Germline trimming cut 6 bases from V and 0 bases from J; bases unmatched to any gene: 8. The CDR3, as DNA: TGTGCCAGCAGGAAACTAGCGCCAAGCTCTGGGGCCAACGTCCTGACTTTC. This encodes CASRKLAPSSGANVLTF.

V gene TRBV20-1 combines with J gene TRBJ2-3; no clear D gene. CDR3 length: 16 residues. Per the germline V gene, CDR1 is DFQATT and CDR2 is SNEGSKA (reference sequence). Trimming took 5 bases from V and 0 from J, leaving 18 bases between them. DNA of the CDR3: TGCAGTGCTCAAAACGAGCCCTTCCCTAGCACAGATACGCAGTATTTT. Translation: CSAQNEPFPSTDTQYF.

The rearrangement links TRBV5-1 to TRBJ2-7; D tentatively reads TRBD1 or TRBD2 (6 bases each). The CDR3 sequence is 14 residues long. CDR1 SGHRS and CDR2 YFSETQ come from the germline V gene. Trimming pared 4 bases from V and 2 bases from J, leaving 13 bases between. The CDR3 protein is CASSHGGVTYEQYF. CDR3 in DNA: TGCGCCAGCAGCCACGGGGGCGTTACCTACGAGCAGTACTTC.

In its sample, this clonotype was seen a few times. CDR3 region: CASSLERGPLNEQFF. DNA of the CDR3: TGTGCCAGCAGCTTAGAGCGGGGGCCCCTCAATGAGCAGTTCTTC. The chain carries TRBV7-3 and TRBJ2-1, with TRBD2 matching over 8 bases. The trim removed 2 bases at V and 6 bases at J, leaving 6 bases unmatched. Germline V gives CDR1 SGHTA, CDR2 FQGTGA. The CDR3 has 15 amino acids. The whole variable domain, filled in from reference TRBV7-3 and TRBJ2-1, reads GAGVSQTPSNKVTEKGKYVELRCDPISGHTALYWYRQSLGQGPEFLIYFQGTGAADDSGLPNDRFFAVRPEGSVSTLKIQRTERGDSAVYLCASSLERGPLNEQFFGPGTRLTVL.

V usage is TRBV6-1 and J usage is TRBJ2-1; 8 nucleotides agree with TRBD2. After removal of 1 base from V and 9 bases from J, the junction contained 5 bases not matched to a gene. This CDR3 has 14 residues. Germline V gives CDR1 MNHNS, CDR2 SASEGT. CDR3 protein: CASSEDSRGAEQFF. The CDR3 DNA reads as TGTGCCAGCAGTGAAGACTCGCGGGGGGCTGAGCAGTTCTTC.

The chain employs TRBV11-1 and TRBJ1-3; weak D call: TRBD1 (5 bases). Germline V CDR1 and CDR2: SGHAT, FQDESV (reference sequence). Trimming left V 9 bases short and J 0 bases short, with 24 bases between. The CDR3 is made up of 18 amino acids. Here the CDR3 DNA reads TGTGCCAGTAGGGGCGGTAGCGCCGCTTCTAGCTCTGGAAACACCATATATTTT. It yields the protein CASRGGSAASSSGNTIYF. Using reference TRBV11-1 and TRBJ1-3 for the parts outside the CDR3, the full variable domain is EAEVAQSPRYKITEKSQAVAFWCDPISGHATLYWYRQILGQGPELLVQFQDESVVDDSQLPKDRFSAERLKGVDSTLKIQPAELGDSAMYLCASRGGSAASSSGNTIYFGEGSWLTVV.

The table lists this clonotype with a few counts. V gene TRBV4-1 combines with J gene TRBJ1-4; D is unresolved. CDR1 and CDR2 (germline): MGHRA, YSYEKL. V was clipped by 6 bases and J by 1 base, with 6 bases between them. The CDR3 has 13 amino acids. Here the CDR3 reads CASREGTNEKLFF. CDR3 sequence (DNA): TGCGCCAGCAGGGAGGGAACTAATGAAAAACTGTTTTTT.

This clonotype has a handful of counts. This chain connects TRBV18 to TRBJ2-1, with D possibly matching TRBD2 (6 bases). The CDR3 extends over 20 amino acids. With 1 base removed from V and 1 base from J, the gap between germline ends came to 23 bases. In germline, CDR1 is KGHSH, CDR2 LQKENI. The CDR3 is CASSPLVGLGRLESYNEQFF. The CDR3 nucleotides read TGTGCCAGCTCACCACTGGTGGGACTGGGGCGTTTAGAGTCCTACAATGAGCAGTTCTTC.

Of note for this clonotype: This may arise from a read error, as a much more abundant clone is one base away. The J gene is TRBJ2-2, the V gene TRBV10-3; D possibly corresponds to TRBD2 (6 bases). The germline gives CDR1 ENHRY, CDR2 SYGVKD. There are 14 residues in the CDR3. CDR3 coding DNA: TGTGCCATCAGTAAGGAGGGGATCACCGGGGAGCTGATTTTT. It yields the protein CAISKEGITGELIF.

This clonotype has ten or more counts. The chain couples TRBV20-1 to TRBJ2-5; D unclear. Germline CDR1 DFQATT, CDR2 SNEGSKA (reference sequence). CDR3 length equals 11 residues. The V gene lost 7 bases and the J gene lost 2 bases, with 8 bases spanning the gap. The CDR3 coding sequence is TGCAGTGGCAATAGACAAGAGACCCAGTACTTC. Amino acids: CSGNRQETQYF.

The V gene is TRBV28, the J gene TRBJ1-2; a possible D gene is TRBD1 (6 bases). CDR1 MDHEN and CDR2 SYDVKM come from the germline V gene. Trimming removed 6 bases from V and 7 bases from J, with 15 bases in between. The CDR3 totals 13 residues. The chain's CDR3 is CASRSNRELGYTF. The CDR3 coding sequence is TGTGCCAGCAGATCAAACAGGGAGCTTGGCTACACCTTC.

The V call is TRBV11-1, the J call TRBJ2-1; 10 positions match TRBD2. V shed 3 bases, J shed 3 bases, and the junction held 11 bases outside the gene matches. CDR1 is SGHAT, CDR2 FQDESV, per germline (reference sequence). The CDR3 extends over 18 amino acids. CDR3 region: CASSLPPIAGGNYNEQFF. Written as DNA, the CDR3 is TGTGCCAGCAGCTTGCCTCCCATAGCGGGGGGCAACTACAATGAGCAGTTCTTC.

This clonotype was counted ten times or more. The chain couples TRBV5-1 to TRBJ1-1; D uncertain. Trimming stripped 1 base from V and 5 bases from J, with 6 bases between. Germline CDR1 is SGHRS and CDR2 is YFSETQ. The CDR3 runs 12 residues. The CDR3 reads CASSLKGTEAFF. CDR3 sequence (DNA): TGCGCCAGCAGCTTGAAAGGTACTGAAGCTTTCTTT.

A few counts support this clonotype. V usage is TRBV11-2 and J usage is TRBJ2-3; D remains unclear. CDR3 length equals 13 residues. Germline CDR1 is SGHAT and CDR2 is FQNNGV. Between the trimmed V and J ends, which lost 5 bases and 8 bases, there was a span of 14 bases. The CDR3 is CASSGFRIATQYF. CDR3 bases: TGTGCCAGCAGCGGCTTTCGAATCGCTACGCAGTATTTT.

This clonotype has a handful of counts. This rearrangement joins TRBV29-1 to TRBJ2-5; 7 positions match TRBD1. This CDR3 region has 15 residues. The ends lost 6 bases at V and 7 bases at J; junction bases unmatched: 17. CDR1 is SQVTM and CDR2 is ANQGSEA in the germline V gene. The CDR3 DNA sequence: TGCAGCGTAGCCCCTACGACAGGGCCAGAGGTGACCCAGTACTTC. As protein: CSVAPTTGPEVTQYF.

The count of this clonotype is one. The genes are TRBV5-1 and TRBJ2-1; 9 bases agree with TRBD2. Germline V gives CDR1 SGHRS, CDR2 YFSETQ. The trim removed 7 bases at V and 4 bases at J, leaving 9 bases unmatched. This CDR3 comprises 15 residues. The DNA of the CDR3 is TGCGCCAGCGGCGACGGACTAGCGAGATACAATGAGCAGTTCTTC. It translates to CASGDGLARYNEQFF.

The chain is built from TRBV13 and TRBJ2-3, with TRBD2 identical over 7 bases. Germline V gene data show CDR1 as PRHDT and CDR2 as FYEKMQ (reference sequence). V was clipped by 1 base and J by 4 bases; unmatched bases: 8. The CDR3 is 16 residues long. The CDR3 bases are TGTGCCAGCAGCTTAGAAGGGCGGGGGATCCCAGATACGCAGTATTTT. Translated, it gives CASSLEGRGIPDTQYF.

The rearrangement links TRBV30 to TRBJ2-1, with 8 positions matching TRBD1. V was pared by 2 bases and J by 3 bases, with 12 bases of the junction left unmatched. Germline V gives CDR1 GTSNPN, CDR2 SVGIG (reference sequence). CDR3 length: 17 amino acids. The CDR3 DNA is TGTGCCTGGAGTTACCAGGGGGCCGGGGCGCTCTACAATGAGCAGTTCTTC. Protein sequence: CAWSYQGAGALYNEQFF.

This clonotype was seen ten or more times. The genes are TRBV28 and TRBJ2-5; the D gene is possibly TRBD2 (6 bases). CDR1 and CDR2 from the germline V gene are MDHEN and SYDVKM. The CDR3 is 11 amino acids. Deletions cut 8 bases from V and 4 bases from J, with 8 bases between. CDR3 coding DNA: TGTGCCAGCCTGGGGGGAGAGACCCAGTACTTC. It codes for CASLGGETQYF.

CDR3 bases: TGCAGCGCCGCCGGACAGGGCATCCCGCAGTACTTC. Protein: CSAAGQGIPQYF. V is TRBV29-1 and J is TRBJ2-7, with 8 bases identical to TRBD1. J was trimmed by 9 bases and V by 7 bases; bases with no gene match: 11. Germline assignment: CDR1 SQVTM and CDR2 ANQGSEA. The CDR3 is 12 residues long.

Points on this clonotype: An end of the junction does not agree with germline; a read error may underlie this. V usage is TRBV6-5 and J usage is TRBJ1-3, with unresolved D. Germline CDR1 MNHEY, CDR2 SVGAGI. CDR3 length: 15 residues. The CDR3 DNA is TGTGCCAGCAGTTACTCGCCGGGATCTGGGAACACCATATATTTT. Its translation: CASSYSPGSGNTIYF.

This clonotype was seen a handful of times. J is TRBJ1-1 and V is TRBV7-9; the match to TRBD1 covers 9 bases. CDR3 size: 15 residues. The germline V gene has CDR1 SEHNR and CDR2 FQNEAQ (reference sequence). Germline trimming cut 5 bases from V and 5 bases from J; bases unmatched to any gene: 9. CDR3: CASSPGDRVRTEAFF. DNA of the CDR3: TGTGCCAGCAGCCCTGGGGACAGGGTCCGGACTGAAGCTTTCTTT. Based on the CDR3 plus reference TRBV7-9 and TRBJ1-1, the full variable domain is DTGVSQNPRHKITKRGQNVTFRCDPISEHNRLYWYRQTLGQGPEFLTYFQNEAQLEKSRLLSDRFSAERPKGSFSTLEIQRTEQGDSAMYLCASSPGDRVRTEAFFGQGTRLTVV.

Of note for this clonotype: This clone may be a read error of a much larger clone one base away. The genes are TRBV20-1 and TRBJ1-5; the D is unclear. Germline CDR1 is DFQATT and CDR2 is SNEGSKA (reference sequence). Trimming removed 5 bases at V and 0 bases at J, with 11 bases between. The CDR3 consists of 14 residues. The CDR3 DNA sequence: TGCAGTGCTTCGATAGGGAATAGCAATCAGCCCCAGCATTTT. Protein product: CSASIGNSNQPQHF.

The rearrangement joins TRBV12-3 or TRBV12-4 to TRBJ2-7, with 11 nucleotides matching TRBD1. V lost 6 bases and J lost 6; bases outside the gene matches: 7. The CDR3 consists of 14 residues. CDR3 sequence (DNA): TGTGCCAGCAGGACTGCCGGGACAGGGGGCGAGCAGTACTTC. Translating gives CASRTAGTGGEQYF.

The chain combines TRBV7-6 with TRBJ2-5; 8 bases line up with TRBD1. Germline V CDR1 and CDR2: SGHVS, FNYEAQ. The CDR3 length is 15 residues. Trimming at V came to 2 bases and at J to 5 bases, leaving 7 bases not matched to a gene. The chain's CDR3 is CASSLSSAGGETQYF. CDR3 nucleotides: TGTGCCAGCAGCTTAAGCTCGGCAGGGGGCGAGACCCAGTACTTC.

This chain links TRBV20-1 with TRBJ2-5, with D perhaps TRBD2 (5 bases). This CDR3 is built from 14 residues. The V and J ends lost 0 bases and 1 base respectively, with 9 bases between them. Germline lookup yields CDR1 DFQATT and CDR2 SNEGSKA (reference sequence). The CDR3 protein is CSARDRLSQETQYF. CDR3 DNA sequence: TGCAGTGCTAGAGATAGACTAAGCCAAGAGACCCAGTACTTC.

This clonotype was found many times. The chain uses TRBV20-1 and TRBJ2-1, with TRBD2 matching 8 bases. Germline V gene sequence: CDR1 DFQATT, CDR2 SNEGSKA (reference sequence). The CDR3 has 16 residues. The V and J ends lost 0 bases and 4 bases, in that order; junction bases with no gene match: 8. The CDR3: CSARDPSGSGYNEQFF. For the CDR3, the DNA is TGCAGTGCTAGAGACCCAAGCGGGAGTGGGTACAATGAGCAGTTCTTC.

This clonotype was seen only a few times. The CDR3 reads CAWTGPPSYEQYF. DNA of the CDR3: TGTGCCTGGACGGGACCCCCTTCGTACGAGCAGTACTTC. V is TRBV30 and J is TRBJ2-7; D is perhaps TRBD1 or TRBD2 (5 bases each). Germline V lookup: CDR1 GTSNPN, CDR2 SVGIG (reference sequence). The CDR3 extends over 13 amino acids. V was trimmed by 4 bases and J by 4 bases, leaving 14 bases between them.